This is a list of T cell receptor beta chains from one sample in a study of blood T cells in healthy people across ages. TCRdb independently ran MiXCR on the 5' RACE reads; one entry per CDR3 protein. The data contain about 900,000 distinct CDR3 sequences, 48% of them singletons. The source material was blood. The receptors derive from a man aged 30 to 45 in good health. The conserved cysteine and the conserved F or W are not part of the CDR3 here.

CDR3 protein: ASSTTRGRINEKLF
V gene: TRBV13

CDR3 protein: ASSVGQLAYGYT
V gene: TRBV2

CDR3 protein: ASSQETGGYNEQF
V gene: TRBV4-1

CDR3 protein: AISGASTAGANVLT
V gene: TRBV10-3

CDR3 protein: ASSLGNEVGAYEQY
V gene: TRBV5-6

CDR3 protein: ASSPRTSGGNEQF
V gene: TRBV5-1

CDR3 protein: ASSFQPGGNEQF
V gene: TRBV6-5

CDR3 protein: ASSSTRLQGTQY
V gene: TRBV27

CDR3 protein: ASSLKAGTSGAGEQF
V gene: TRBV7-3

CDR3 protein: ASSQVLGTSYNEQF
V gene: TRBV14

CDR3 protein: ASGDGLSSYNSPLH
V gene: TRBV6-2/TRBV6-3

CDR3 protein: SASGLAGGIQDNEQF
V gene: TRBV20-1

CDR3 protein: SAGGRKDPSYNSPLH
V gene: TRBV20-1

CDR3 protein: ASSTSKAGETQY
V gene: TRBV7-2

CDR3 protein: ASSGSGYQPQH
V gene: TRBV2

CDR3 protein: ASSSLRERTDTQY
V gene: TRBV5-1

CDR3 protein: SVLTSGGDGEQF
V gene: TRBV20-1

CDR3 protein: ATSRSGVTVGTDTQY
V gene: TRBV15

CDR3 protein: ASSLDGTSGEETQY
V gene: TRBV7-6

CDR3 protein: ASSQAGNYPTDTQY
V gene: TRBV4-1